This T cell receptor beta chain came from a study of spatial heterogeneity in lung cancer. Study details: There were consistently more beta-chain sequences detected than alpha-chain sequences.

Time point: sample taken at primary tumor resection. Frozen PBMC, nontumor lung or tumor provided whole RNA, which was sequenced unsorted. Comments on this clonotype: A much larger clone sits a single nucleotide away, making a read error possible.

TCRdb passed the 5' RACE reads through MiXCR, listing each CDR3 protein once. The sample includes more than 35,000 distinct CDR3 sequences, 5% to 5.5% seen only once; the top ten take roughly 27%. This sequence was found in a female donor with early-stage non-small cell lung cancer. Sequenced material: PBMCs, taken at surgery.

The CDR3 nucleotides are TGTGCCTGTAGTATGGGACAGAACTCCTACGAGCAGTACTTC. It is translated as CACSMGQNSYEQYF. The chain carries TRBV19 and TRBJ2-7, with 7 nucleotides matching TRBD1. Germline V gives CDR1 LNHDA, CDR2 SQIVND (reference sequence). The CDR3 spans 14 residues.